The clone carrying this TCR beta chain was counted a few times. The data derive from a study of blood T cells in healthy people across ages. Next came a second PCR, run for roughly 6 to 11 cycles, which used a sample-barcoded 5' primer along with a J-beta primer mix. Each CDR3 protein gets one entry after TCRdb re-called the 5' RACE reads with MiXCR. Among about 540,000 distinct CDR3 sequences listed, approximately 25% were seen once. The CDR3 is made up of 16 amino acids. V dropped 4 bases and J dropped 2; count of bases not matched to a gene: 9. The germline V gene encodes CDR1 SGHTA and CDR2 FQGNSA. These data were likewise used in another study, on T cells of mothers and their children.

This receptor was identified in a boy aged 5 to 17 in good health. This chain links TRBV7-2 with TRBJ2-3; 7 bases are shared with TRBD2. Specimen: blood. The CDR3 nucleotides are TGTGCCAGCAGCTCCCAGGTCGGGACTACCACAGATACGCAGTATTTT. Translated, it gives CASSSQVGTTTDTQYF.